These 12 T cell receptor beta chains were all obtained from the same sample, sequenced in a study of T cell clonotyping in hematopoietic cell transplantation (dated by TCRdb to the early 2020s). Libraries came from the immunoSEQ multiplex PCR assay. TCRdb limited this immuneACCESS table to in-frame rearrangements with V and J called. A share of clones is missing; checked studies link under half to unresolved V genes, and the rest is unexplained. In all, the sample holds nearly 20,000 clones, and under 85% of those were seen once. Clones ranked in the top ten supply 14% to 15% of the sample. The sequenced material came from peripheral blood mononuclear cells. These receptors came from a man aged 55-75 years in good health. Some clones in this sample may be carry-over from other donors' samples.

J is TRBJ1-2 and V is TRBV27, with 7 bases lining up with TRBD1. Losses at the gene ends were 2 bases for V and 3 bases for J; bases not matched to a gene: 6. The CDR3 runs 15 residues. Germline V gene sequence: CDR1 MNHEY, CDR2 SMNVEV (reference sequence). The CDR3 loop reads CASSLIRDRHYGYTF. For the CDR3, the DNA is TGTGCCAGCAGTTTAATTAGGGACAGACACTATGGCTACACCTTC.

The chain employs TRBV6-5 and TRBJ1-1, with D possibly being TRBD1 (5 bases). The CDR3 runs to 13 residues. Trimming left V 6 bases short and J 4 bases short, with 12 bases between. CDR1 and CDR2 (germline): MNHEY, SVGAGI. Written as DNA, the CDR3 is TGTGCCAGCAGGTGGGGGTATAGCACTGAAGCTTTCTTT. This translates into CASRWGYSTEAFF.

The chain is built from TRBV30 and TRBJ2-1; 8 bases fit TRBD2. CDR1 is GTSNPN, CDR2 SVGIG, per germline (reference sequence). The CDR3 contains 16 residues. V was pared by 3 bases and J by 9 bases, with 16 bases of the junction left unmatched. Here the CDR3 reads CAWSLPYTGGPGEQFF. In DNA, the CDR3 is TGTGCCTGGAGCTTACCTTATACGGGGGGGCCAGGTGAGCAGTTCTTC.

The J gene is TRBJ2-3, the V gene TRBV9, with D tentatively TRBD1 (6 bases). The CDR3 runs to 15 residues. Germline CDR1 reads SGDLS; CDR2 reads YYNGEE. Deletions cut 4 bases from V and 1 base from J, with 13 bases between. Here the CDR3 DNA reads TGTGCCAGCAGCCGTACAGGGTTTGGCACAGATACGCAGTATTTT. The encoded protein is CASSRTGFGTDTQYF. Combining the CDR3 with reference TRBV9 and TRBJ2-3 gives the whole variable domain DSGVTQTPKHLITATGQRVTLRCSPRSGDLSVYWYQQSLDQGLQFLIQYYNGEERAKGNILERFSAQQFPDLHSELNLSSLELGDSALYFCASSRTGFGTDTQYFGPGTRLTVL.

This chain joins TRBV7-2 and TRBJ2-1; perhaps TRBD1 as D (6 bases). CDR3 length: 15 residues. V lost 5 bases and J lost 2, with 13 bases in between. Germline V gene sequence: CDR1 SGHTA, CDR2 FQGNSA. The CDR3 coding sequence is TGTGCCAGCAGCGTGGGGGCGTCGACCTACAATGAGCAGTTCTTC. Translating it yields CASSVGASTYNEQFF.

The CDR3 loop is CASRPDSPTNEKLFF. The CDR3 coding sequence is TGTGCCAGCCGCCCGGACAGCCCAACTAATGAAAAACTGTTTTTT. This chain connects TRBV2 to TRBJ1-4; perhaps TRBD1 as D (6 bases). The germline V gene encodes CDR1 SNHLY and CDR2 FYNNEI. V lost 8 bases to trimming and J lost 0 bases, with 13 bases between them. The CDR3 is made up of 15 amino acids.

CDR3 protein: CASSPNDYEQYF. CDR3 DNA sequence: TGTGCCAGCAGCCCTAACGACTACGAGCAGTACTTC. The chain uses TRBV7-9 and TRBJ2-7; no definite D call. This CDR3 is built from 12 residues. The V end was cut by 5 bases, the J end by 3 bases, with 8 bases between. Germline values: CDR1 SEHNR, CDR2 FQNEAQ (reference sequence).

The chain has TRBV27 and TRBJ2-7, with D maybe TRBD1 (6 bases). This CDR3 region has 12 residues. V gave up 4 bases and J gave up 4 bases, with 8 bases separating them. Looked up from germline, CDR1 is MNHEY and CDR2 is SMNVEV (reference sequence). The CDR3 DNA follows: TGTGCCAGCAGTTCTCAGGGGTACGAGCAGTACTTC. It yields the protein CASSSQGYEQYF.

The CDR3 bases are TGTGCCAGCAGTGAAAGGGCCTGGGGTTCACTCAATGAGCAGTTCTTC. Its translation is CASSERAWGSLNEQFF. J is TRBJ2-1 and V is TRBV6-1; D is uncertain. V lost 2 bases and J 6 bases, leaving 17 bases between the germline ends. This CDR3 comprises 16 residues. The germline V gene has CDR1 MNHNS and CDR2 SASEGT.

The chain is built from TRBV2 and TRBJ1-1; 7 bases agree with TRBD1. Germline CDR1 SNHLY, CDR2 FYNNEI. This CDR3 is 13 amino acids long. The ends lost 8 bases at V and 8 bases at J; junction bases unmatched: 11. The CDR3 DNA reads TGTGCCAGCGGGACAGATTTGCAGGGGGAAGCTTTCTTT. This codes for CASGTDLQGEAFF.

The CDR3 sequence is CASSQGTRAGYEQYF. The CDR3 DNA reads TGCGCCAGCAGCCAAGGGACGCGAGCGGGCTACGAGCAGTACTTC. This chain joins TRBV4-3 and TRBJ2-7; weak D call: TRBD2 (6 bases). Germline-derived CDR1 and CDR2 are LGHNA and YSLEER. Trimming shortened V by 1 base and J by 3 bases, and 13 bases separated the two germline ends. The CDR3 length is 15 residues.

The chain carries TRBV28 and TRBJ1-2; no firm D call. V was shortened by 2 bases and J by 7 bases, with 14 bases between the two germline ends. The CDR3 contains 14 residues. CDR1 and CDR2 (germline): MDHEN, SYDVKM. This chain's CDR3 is CASSLGEQLFGYTF. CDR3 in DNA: TGTGCCAGCAGTTTAGGGGAACAGCTGTTTGGCTACACCTTC.